This TCR beta chain emerged from a study of T cells in Graves' hyperthyroidism and ophthalmopathy. V lost 2 bases to trimming and J lost 3 bases, with 20 bases between them. The CDR3 runs 16 residues. Germline V gene lookup returns CDR1 SQVTM and CDR2 ANQGSEA. Amplification of TCR beta CDR3 regions was performed using RNA transcripts as template. TCR CDR3 regions were first amplified by RT-PCR with HTBI primers. TCRdb re-derived calls from the multiplex PCR reads in MiXCR, one entry per CDR3 protein. The data hold fewer than 450,000 distinct CDR3 sequences, with roughly 15% observed a single time. Findings of the study overall: Also found in blood were most expanded thyroid clonotypes above 0.001. Prediction of ophthalmopathy progression came a median roughly 6.7 months pre-onset.

In regard to this clonotype: What it binds is unknown.

The TCR was taken from a woman in her sixties with Graves' ophthalmopathy. The source material was blood. The V gene is TRBV29-1, the J gene TRBJ2-7; D perhaps matches TRBD2 (5 bases). CDR3 loop: CSVEFGTAGGDYEQYF. The CDR3 DNA sequence: TGCAGCGTTGAATTTGGTACGGCAGGAGGTGACTACGAGCAGTACTTC.